The 26 T cell receptor beta chains in this list originate from one sample, sequenced in a study of T cell responses to AZD1222 COVID-19 vaccine. Method: immunoSEQ multiplex PCR; TCRdb's copy keeps in-frame clones and lacks some. This table holds 100,000 to 150,000 clones, about 94% found once. Sequenced here: peripheral blood, sampled on day 0 of AZD1222 vaccination. All receptors derive from an adult in good health.

This clone came up once. The V gene is TRBV11-3, the J gene TRBJ2-1; 11 nucleotides match TRBD2. This CDR3 has 18 amino acids. Unmatched junction bases numbered 11, after V lost 0 bases and J lost 7 bases. Germline V gene data show CDR1 as SGHNT and CDR2 as YENEEA. The CDR3 nucleotides are TGTGCCAGCAGCTTAGAAGGGAGGCTAGCGGGAGGAACGAATGAGCAGTTCTTC. Its protein is CASSLEGRLAGGTNEQFF.

The genes are TRBV29-1 and TRBJ2-7; D uncertain. CDR3 length: 10 amino acids. Looked up from germline, CDR1 is SQVTM and CDR2 is ANQGSEA. The V gene lost 4 bases and the J gene lost 5 bases, with 6 bases spanning the gap. Here the CDR3 reads CSVGVDEQYF. The CDR3 nucleotides read TGCAGCGTTGGGGTGGACGAGCAGTACTTC.

The V call is TRBV30, the J call TRBJ2-7; D may be TRBD1 or TRBD2 (5 bases each). V was trimmed by 2 bases and J by 2 bases, leaving 13 bases between them. Germline CDR1 GTSNPN, CDR2 SVGIG (reference sequence). The CDR3 covers 14 residues. CDR3 protein: CAWSSGTIPYEQYF. CDR3 DNA sequence: TGTGCCTGGAGTTCCGGGACCATCCCCTACGAGCAGTACTTC.

This clone was recorded only once. This chain connects TRBV7-2 to TRBJ1-3; D not certain. V lost 2 bases and J 0 bases, leaving 8 bases between the germline ends. This CDR3 is 15 amino acids long. CDR1 and CDR2 (germline): SGHTA, FQGNSA. CDR3 loop: CASSLTSSSGNTIYF. The CDR3 nucleotides read TGTGCCAGCAGCTTAACCTCAAGCTCTGGAAACACCATATATTTT.

The rearrangement uses TRBV27 and TRBJ1-5, with no clear D. The germline V gene has CDR1 MNHEY and CDR2 SMNVEV (reference sequence). The CDR3 length is 15 residues. The V and J ends lost 4 bases and 0 bases respectively, with 10 bases between them. CDR3 amino acids: CASSSTAYSNQPQHF. The CDR3 region has the DNA TGTGCCAGCAGTTCTACAGCCTATAGCAATCAGCCCCAGCATTTT.

V gene TRBV19 combines with J gene TRBJ2-7; 8 bases align to TRBD1. V lost 5 bases and J lost 5; bases outside the gene matches: 8. The CDR3 covers 14 residues. CDR1 and CDR2 (germline): LNHDA, SQIVND (reference sequence). DNA for the CDR3: TGTGCCAGTAGTTCCGGACAGGGTAGCGACGAGCAGTACTTC. It encodes CASSSGQGSDEQYF.

Worth noting for this clone: Other DNA sequences of this sample code for an identical CDR3. The chain uses TRBV4-2 and TRBJ2-7; TRBD1 might be the D (5 bases). There are 13 residues in the CDR3. Per germline, CDR1 LGHNA and CDR2 YNFKEQ. V dropped 3 bases and J dropped 4 bases, with 10 bases sitting between them. CDR3 protein: CASSQPTVYEQYF. The CDR3 coding sequence is TGTGCCAGCAGCCAGCCGACAGTTTACGAGCAGTACTTC.

The V call is TRBV7-3, the J call TRBJ2-7; D is uncertain. The CDR3 has 15 residues. Germline assignment: CDR1 SGHTA and CDR2 FQGTGA. Between the trimmed V and J ends, which lost 1 base and 2 bases, there was a span of 12 bases. The CDR3 DNA follows: TGTGCCAGCAGCTTAAGGGGTCCTGGCACCTACGAGCAGTACTTC. Translating it yields CASSLRGPGTYEQYF.

The table lists this clone with a count of one. The chain carries TRBV4-1 and TRBJ2-7, with 7 bases identical to TRBD1. From germline, CDR1 is MGHRA and CDR2 YSYEKL. Trimming at V came to 4 bases and at J to 2 bases, leaving 5 bases not matched to a gene. CDR3 size: 14 residues. Here the CDR3 reads CASSLRDSTYEQYF. DNA for the CDR3: TGCGCCAGCAGCCTCCGGGACAGTACCTACGAGCAGTACTTC.

V gene TRBV5-1 combines with J gene TRBJ2-3, with D maybe TRBD1 (6 bases). Trimming cost V 4 bases and J 0 bases, with 9 bases left between them. The CDR3 extends over 14 amino acids. The germline CDR1 and CDR2 sequences are SGHRS and YFSETQ. The DNA of the CDR3 is TGCGCCAGCAGCCGGGGACAAAGCACAGATACGCAGTATTTT. This codes for CASSRGQSTDTQYF.

The chain links TRBV4-3 to TRBJ2-7, with D possibly TRBD1 on 6 matching bases. V lost 3 bases, J lost 2 bases, and 14 bases lay in between. CDR3 length: 15 residues. CDR1 LGHNA and CDR2 YSLEER come from the germline V gene. The CDR3, as DNA: TGCGCCAGCAGCCAGAACCTGGACAGCCCCTACGAGCAGTACTTC. Protein: CASSQNLDSPYEQYF.

V usage is TRBV11-3 and J usage is TRBJ2-3, with TRBD2 identical over 11 bases. V trimming: 4 bases; J trimming: 1 base; junction bases outside the gene matches: 4. The CDR3 runs 16 residues. Per germline, CDR1 SGHNT and CDR2 YENEEA. The chain's CDR3 is CASSSVAGGGTDTQYF. As DNA, the CDR3 is TGTGCCAGCAGCTCAGTAGCGGGAGGGGGCACAGATACGCAGTATTTT.

The V gene is TRBV6-2 or TRBV6-3, the J gene TRBJ2-1; D uncertain. V shed 6 bases and J shed 1 base, with 4 bases lying between them. This CDR3 has 12 residues. The V gene's germline CDR1 is MNHEY and CDR2 SVGEGT. The CDR3 loop is CASSHSYNEQFF. The DNA of the CDR3 is TGTGCCAGCAGCCATTCCTACAATGAGCAGTTCTTC.

The chain employs TRBV4-2 and TRBJ1-5; D ambiguous. Germline CDR1 reads LGHNA; CDR2 reads YNFKEQ. V lost 0 bases, J lost 4 bases, and 13 bases lay in between. The CDR3 is 16 amino acids. The CDR3 nucleotides read TGTGCCAGCAGCCAAGATGGAGCGGGCAATAATCAGCCCCAGCATTTT. It specifies CASSQDGAGNNQPQHF.

This clone was found once. This rearrangement joins TRBV25-1 to TRBJ2-5, with 14 nucleotides matching TRBD2. V dropped 4 bases and J dropped 8; count of bases not matched to a gene: 3. CDR1 and CDR2 (germline): MGHDK, SYGVNS. CDR3 length equals 14 residues. The CDR3, as DNA: TGTGCCAGCAGTGTCGGGACTAGCGGGAGTACCCAGTACTTC. Translating it yields CASSVGTSGSTQYF.

This clone was counted a single time. The chain is built from TRBV18 and TRBJ1-5; the match to TRBD1 covers 9 bases. This CDR3 spans 19 amino acids. V dropped 1 base and J dropped 1; count of bases not matched to a gene: 11. Per the germline V gene, CDR1 is KGHSH and CDR2 is LQKENI. CDR3 protein: CASSPRGPGTGSSNQPQHF. CDR3 DNA sequence: TGTGCCAGCTCACCACGGGGCCCCGGGACAGGGTCGAGCAATCAGCCCCAGCATTTT.

V gene TRBV6-2 or TRBV6-3 combines with J gene TRBJ2-2; tentative D call: TRBD2 (6 bases). CDR1 and CDR2 (germline): MNHEY, SVGEGT. The CDR3 length is 17 residues. Trimming pared 0 bases from V and 0 bases from J, leaving 11 bases between. DNA of the CDR3: TGTGCCAGCAGTTACTCCGGAGCGGGCCCGAACACCGGGGAGCTGTTTTTT. Translation gives CASSYSGAGPNTGELFF.

The CDR3 DNA follows: TGCGCCAGCAGCTTGGCCTCACGGCCTTCCCCTTCCTACGAGCAGTACTTC. Its protein is CASSLASRPSPSYEQYF. The chain couples TRBV5-1 to TRBJ2-7; D uncertain. Germline values: CDR1 SGHRS, CDR2 YFSETQ. Trimming shortened V by 0 bases and J by 1 base, and 17 bases separated the two germline ends. The CDR3 runs 17 residues. Complete variable domain (other parts from reference TRBV5-1 and TRBJ2-7): KAGVTQTPRYLIKTRGQQVTLSCSPISGHRSVSWYQQTPGQGLQFLFEYFSETQRNKGNFPGRFSGRQFSNSRSEMNVSTLELGDSALYLCASSLASRPSPSYEQYFGPGTRLTVT.

This clone has just one count. The genes are TRBV6-6 and TRBJ1-2; D gene unclear. V was trimmed by 7 bases and J by 3 bases, leaving 9 bases between them. CDR1 and CDR2 from the germline V gene are MNHNY and SVGAGI (reference sequence). This CDR3 contains 12 residues. DNA for the CDR3: TGTGCCAGCATCGACGGAGACTATGGCTACACCTTC. The encoded protein is CASIDGDYGYTF.

This chain joins TRBV7-2 and TRBJ1-3; no clear D gene. The germline CDR1 and CDR2 sequences are SGHTA and FQGNSA. Deletions cut 1 base from V and 0 bases from J, with 7 bases between. The CDR3 sequence is 15 residues long. CDR3 sequence reads: CASSLGAASGNTIYF. The CDR3 coding sequence is TGTGCCAGCAGCTTAGGAGCAGCCTCTGGAAACACCATATATTTT.

The V gene is TRBV14, the J gene TRBJ2-1; the match to TRBD2 covers 13 bases. CDR1 and CDR2 (germline): SGHDN, FVKESK. The CDR3 is 15 residues long. J lost 9 bases, V lost 1 base, and 3 bases had no gene match. The CDR3 protein is CASSQALAGGAEQFF. The CDR3 DNA is TGTGCCAGCAGCCAAGCACTAGCGGGAGGGGCTGAGCAGTTCTTC.

V gene TRBV3-1 (or the pseudogene TRBV3-2) combines with J gene TRBJ2-2; 7 bases map to TRBD1. In germline, CDR1 is LGHDT, CDR2 YNNKEL (reference sequence). V dropped 10 bases and J dropped 2; count of bases not matched to a gene: 4. The CDR3 loop spans 13 amino acids. DNA for the CDR3: TGTGCCACCAGGGGGTTTAACACCGGGGAGCTGTTTTTT. Residues: CATRGFNTGELFF.

The chain couples TRBV29-1 to TRBJ1-2; no firm D call. Trimming left V 6 bases short and J 4 bases short, with 12 bases between. There are 12 residues in the CDR3. Germline loops: CDR1 SQVTM, CDR2 ANQGSEA. The CDR3 DNA follows: TGCAGCGTCGAGCCCCTTCCCTATGGCTACACCTTC. It is translated as CSVEPLPYGYTF.

The V gene is TRBV15, the J gene TRBJ1-4; no definite D call. Germline-derived CDR1 and CDR2 are LNHNV and YYDKDF (reference sequence). Trimming removed 1 base from V and 2 bases from J, with 8 bases in between. The CDR3 runs to 15 residues. CDR3 coding DNA: TGTGCCACCAGCAGAGCTCGACTGACTAATGAAAAACTGTTTTTT. Amino acids: CATSRARLTNEKLFF.

This chain links TRBV5-1 with TRBJ2-3, with no clear D. CDR3 size: 14 residues. Trimming stripped 3 bases from V and 2 bases from J, with 10 bases between. From germline, CDR1 is SGHRS and CDR2 YFSETQ. The DNA for the CDR3 is TGCGCCAGCAGCTCCACGCCTCTCACAGATACGCAGTATTTT. Its protein is CASSSTPLTDTQYF.

This rearrangement joins TRBV28 to TRBJ1-5; 9 nucleotides agree with TRBD1. Germline CDR1 is MDHEN and CDR2 is SYDVKM. The CDR3 sequence is 15 residues long. The V segment lost 6 bases and the J segment 4 bases; nucleotides outside the gene matches: 7. The CDR3 spells CASRSPGQGNQPQHF. CDR3 nucleotide sequence: TGTGCCAGCAGGTCGCCGGGACAGGGTAATCAGCCCCAGCATTTT. The variable domain in full, with the rest retrieved from reference TRBV28 and TRBJ1-5, is DVKVTQSSRYLVKRTGEKVFLECVQDMDHENMFWYRQDPGLGLRLIYFSYDVKMKEKGDIPEGYSVSREKKERFSLILESASTNQTSMYLCASRSPGQGNQPQHFGDGTRLSIL.